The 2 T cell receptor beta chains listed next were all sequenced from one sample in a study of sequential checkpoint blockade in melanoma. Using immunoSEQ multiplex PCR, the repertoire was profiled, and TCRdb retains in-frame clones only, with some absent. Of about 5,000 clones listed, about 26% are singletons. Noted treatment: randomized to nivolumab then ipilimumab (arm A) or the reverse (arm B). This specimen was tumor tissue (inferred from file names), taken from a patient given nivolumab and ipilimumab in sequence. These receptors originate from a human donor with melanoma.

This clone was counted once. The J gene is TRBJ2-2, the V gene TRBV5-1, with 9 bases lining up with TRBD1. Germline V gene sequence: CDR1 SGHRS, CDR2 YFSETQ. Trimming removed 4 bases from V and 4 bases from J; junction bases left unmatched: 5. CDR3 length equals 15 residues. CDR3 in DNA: TGCGCCAGCAGCCAGGGACAGGGACTCACCGGGGAGCTGTTTTTT. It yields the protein CASSQGQGLTGELFF.

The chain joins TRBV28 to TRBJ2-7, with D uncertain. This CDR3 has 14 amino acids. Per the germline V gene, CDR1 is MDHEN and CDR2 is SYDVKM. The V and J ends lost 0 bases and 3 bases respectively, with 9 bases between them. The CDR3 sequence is CASSLWDGFYEQYF. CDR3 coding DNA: TGTGCCAGCAGTTTATGGGACGGGTTCTACGAGCAGTACTTC.